These T cell receptor beta chains were read from a single sample in a study of Graves' ophthalmopathy and Graves' hyperthyroidism. Via MiXCR, TCRdb re-called the multiplex PCR reads, giving one row per CDR3 protein. Of about 480,000 distinct CDR3 sequences in the sample, about an eighth are singletons; the top ten hold over 8%. The sample was blood. The receptors stem from a woman aged 30 to 39 with Graves' ophthalmopathy. The CDR3 runs from the conserved cysteine through the conserved F or W. Each record gives: J gene, D gene, V gene, clone size, CDR3 protein, CDR3 DNA. D genes are given only for firm matches. Size values are once, few and many counts, or a class for expanded clones, and some rows have none.

TRBJ1-1 NA TRBV20-1 many CSAREISEAFF TGCAGTGCTAGGGAGATCAGTGAAGCTTTCTTT
TRBJ1-5 TRBD1 TRBV6-5 many CASSYSDRGDQPQHF TGTGCCAGCAGTTACTCTGACAGGGGCGATCAGCCCCAGCATTTT
TRBJ2-7 NA TRBV2 many CATLRDSYEQYF TGTGCCACACTTCGGGACTCCTACGAGCAGTACTTC
TRBJ2-3 NA TRBV11-1 many CASSPPPGSTDTQYF TGTGCCAGCAGCCCCCCCCCTGGGAGCACAGATACGCAGTATTTT
TRBJ1-1 NA TRBV5-1 NA CASAPRVMNTEAFF TGCGCCAGCGCCCCCAGGGTGATGAACACTGAAGCTTTCTTT
TRBJ1-6 NA TRBV15 NA CATSRKSGEGSPLHF TGTGCCACCAGCAGAAAGTCAGGGGAGGGTTCACCCCTCCACTTT
TRBJ1-6 TRBD1 TRBV6-1 many CASAARRGGANSPLHF TGTGCCAGCGCAGCTCGGAGAGGGGGCGCGAATTCACCCCTCCACTTT
TRBJ1-1 NA TRBV12-3/TRBV12-4 many CASKQGSRNTEAFF TGTGCCAGCAAGCAGGGTTCCAGGAACACTGAAGCTTTCTTT
TRBJ2-2 TRBD1 TRBV12-3/TRBV12-4 many CASTFRGTGELFF TGTGCCAGCACCTTCAGGGGGACCGGGGAGCTGTTTTTT
TRBJ1-2 NA TRBV30 many CAWSVTGYGYTF TGTGCCTGGAGTGTAACAGGGTATGGCTACACCTTC
TRBJ2-7 TRBD1 TRBV7-8 NA CASSSGTGFSYEQYF TGTGCCAGCAGCTCGGGGACAGGGTTCTCCTACGAGCAGTACTTC
TRBJ1-1 NA TRBV6-1 once CASSTSLGWRYNTEAFF TGTGCCAGCAGCACGTCTCTGGGTTGGCGGTATAACACTGAAGCTTTCTTT
TRBJ1-6 TRBD1 TRBV12-3/TRBV12-4 many CASRRTGGHSPLHF TGTGCCAGCAGGAGGACAGGGGGTCATTCACCCCTCCACTTT
TRBJ2-2 TRBD1 TRBV6-1 many CASSRGQGSTGELFF TGTGCCAGCAGCCGCGGACAGGGCTCAACCGGGGAGCTGTTTTTT
TRBJ1-5 NA TRBV12-3/TRBV12-4 many CASSTGIQPQHF TGTGCCAGCAGTACAGGGATTCAGCCCCAGCATTTT
TRBJ2-7 NA TRBV6-2/TRBV6-3 NA CASSYPPGRGEQYF TGTGCCAGCAGTTACCCCCCGGGAAGGGGCGAGCAGTACTTC
TRBJ2-7 NA TRBV11-2 many CASSLSIRTYEQYF TGTGCCAGCAGCTTATCTATCCGCACCTACGAGCAGTACTTC
TRBJ2-7 TRBD1 TRBV20-1 NA CSAHGQGASYEQYF TGCAGTGCCCACGGACAGGGGGCGTCCTACGAGCAGTACTTC
TRBJ2-7 TRBD1 TRBV5-1 NA CASSPTGNSYEQYF TGCGCCAGCAGCCCGACAGGGAACTCCTACGAGCAGTACTTC
TRBJ2-7 TRBD2 TRBV30 many CAWSVYGLARGEQYF TGTGCCTGGAGTGTATACGGACTAGCCCGGGGTGAGCAGTACTTC
TRBJ2-5 NA TRBV5-1 many CASSLEVAGSETQYF TGCGCCAGCAGCTTGGAGGTGGCAGGGTCCGAGACCCAGTACTTC
TRBJ2-7 NA TRBV7-3 many CASSLGSGEQYF TGTGCCAGCAGCTTAGGGTCAGGCGAGCAGTACTTC
TRBJ1-1 NA TRBV11-2 many CASSLGRTAQDTEAFF TGTGCCAGCAGCTTAGGCCGGACAGCACAGGACACTGAAGCTTTCTTT
TRBJ1-3 NA TRBV7-3 many CASSLNPGNTIYF TGTGCCAGCAGCTTAAACCCTGGAAACACCATATATTTT
TRBJ2-7 TRBD2 TRBV28 many CASEEASGSYEQYF TGTGCCAGCGAGGAGGCTAGCGGCTCCTACGAGCAGTACTTC
TRBJ2-7 TRBD2 TRBV6-1 NA CASSDGRLAVYEQYF TGTGCCAGCAGTGACGGGAGACTAGCGGTCTACGAGCAGTACTTC
TRBJ2-5 NA TRBV28 NA CASSLQEKETQYF TGTGCCAGCAGTTTACAGGAGAAAGAGACCCAGTACTTC
TRBJ1-5 TRBD1 TRBV30 many CAWSPRDRVYQPQHF TGTGCCTGGAGCCCTAGGGACAGGGTTTATCAGCCCCAGCATTTT
TRBJ2-7 TRBD2 TRBV6-2/TRBV6-3 many CASSRSGTRSSEQYF TGTGCCAGCAGTCGTTCCGGGACTAGAAGTTCCGAGCAGTACTTC
TRBJ1-5 NA TRBV4-1 many CASSHRQGANQPQHF TGCGCCAGCAGCCACCGGCAGGGCGCCAATCAGCCCCAGCATTTT
TRBJ1-2 TRBD1 TRBV6-1 NA CASKPGQGPYLYGYTF TGTGCCAGCAAGCCGGGACAGGGTCCCTACCTATATGGCTACACCTTC
TRBJ2-7 NA TRBV30 few CAGHLSSYEQYF TGTGCCGGACATCTAAGCTCCTACGAGCAGTACTTC
TRBJ1-1 NA TRBV29-1 many CSLQPEAFF TGCAGCCTTCAACCTGAAGCTTTCTTT
TRBJ2-2 TRBD2 TRBV12-3/TRBV12-4 NA CASSYWRLAGSGDLFF TGTGCCAGCAGTTACTGGCGACTAGCGGGCTCCGGGGATCTGTTTTTT
TRBJ2-2 NA TRBV7-3 many CASSKGHTGELFF TGTGCCAGCAGCAAGGGGCATACCGGGGAGCTGTTTTTT
TRBJ1-5 NA TRBV6-1 many CASRSGTETIQPQHF TGTGCCAGCAGGAGCGGGACCGAAACTATTCAGCCCCAGCATTTT
TRBJ1-5 NA TRBV12-3/TRBV12-4 many CASSRQRPESNQPQHF TGTGCCAGCAGCCGACAAAGGCCGGAGAGCAATCAGCCCCAGCATTTT
TRBJ1-1 TRBD1 TRBV6-2/TRBV6-3 few CASSYSPGQGIDTEAFF TGTGCCAGCAGTTACTCCCCCGGACAGGGTATTGACACTGAAGCTTTCTTT
TRBJ1-2 TRBD1 TRBV7-2 NA CASSLRDRGHGYTF TGTGCCAGCAGCTTAAGGGACAGGGGGCACGGCTACACCTTC
TRBJ1-1 NA TRBV5-6 NA CASSIHRSNTEAFF TGTGCCAGCAGTATTCACAGATCCAACACTGAAGCTTTCTTT
TRBJ1-1 NA TRBV9 many CASSAPSDGDTEAFF TGTGCCAGCAGCGCCCCCTCGGATGGGGACACTGAAGCTTTCTTT
TRBJ2-7 TRBD2 TRBV9 many CASSVGEGSSYEQYF TGTGCCAGCAGCGTCGGGGAGGGGAGCTCCTACGAGCAGTACTTC
TRBJ2-7 TRBD2 TRBV19 many CASSPSGRAIHEQYF TGTGCCAGTAGTCCTAGCGGGAGGGCCATCCACGAGCAGTACTTC
TRBJ2-5 NA TRBV2 many CASSSVWGETQYF TGTGCCAGCAGTTCCGTCTGGGGGGAGACCCAGTACTTC
TRBJ2-7 TRBD2 TRBV6-1 many CASSETSPSGEQYF TGTGCCAGCAGTGAGACTAGTCCTAGCGGGGAGCAGTACTTC
TRBJ2-7 TRBD2 TRBV28 NA CASSPGTRFSEQYF TGTGCCAGCAGTCCCGGGACTAGGTTTAGTGAGCAGTACTTC
TRBJ1-6 NA TRBV12-3/TRBV12-4 many CASSLENGVSPLHF TGTGCCAGCAGTTTGGAGAACGGAGTTTCACCCCTCCACTTT
TRBJ1-5 NA TRBV6-2/TRBV6-3 many CASSYSGTGLSNQPQHF TGTGCCAGCAGTTACTCAGGGACGGGACTTAGCAATCAGCCCCAGCATTTT
TRBJ2-2 NA TRBV24-1 many CATSEDSPTGELFF TGTGCCACCAGTGAGGACTCCCCGACCGGGGAGCTGTTTTTT
TRBJ2-7 NA TRBV7-8 many CASSRTGLSSYEQYF TGTGCCAGCAGCCGAACAGGTCTGAGCTCCTACGAGCAGTACTTC
TRBJ2-7 NA TRBV24-1 many CATSRADSSYEQYF TGTGCCACCTCAAGGGCAGACAGCTCCTACGAGCAGTACTTC
TRBJ2-7 NA TRBV4-1 few CASSRVQGTIYEQYF TGCGCCAGCAGTCGTGTACAGGGTACCATCTACGAGCAGTACTTC
TRBJ2-2 TRBD2 TRBV6-1 many CASARGGTGELFF TGTGCCAGCGCCCGGGGGGGTACCGGGGAGCTGTTTTTT